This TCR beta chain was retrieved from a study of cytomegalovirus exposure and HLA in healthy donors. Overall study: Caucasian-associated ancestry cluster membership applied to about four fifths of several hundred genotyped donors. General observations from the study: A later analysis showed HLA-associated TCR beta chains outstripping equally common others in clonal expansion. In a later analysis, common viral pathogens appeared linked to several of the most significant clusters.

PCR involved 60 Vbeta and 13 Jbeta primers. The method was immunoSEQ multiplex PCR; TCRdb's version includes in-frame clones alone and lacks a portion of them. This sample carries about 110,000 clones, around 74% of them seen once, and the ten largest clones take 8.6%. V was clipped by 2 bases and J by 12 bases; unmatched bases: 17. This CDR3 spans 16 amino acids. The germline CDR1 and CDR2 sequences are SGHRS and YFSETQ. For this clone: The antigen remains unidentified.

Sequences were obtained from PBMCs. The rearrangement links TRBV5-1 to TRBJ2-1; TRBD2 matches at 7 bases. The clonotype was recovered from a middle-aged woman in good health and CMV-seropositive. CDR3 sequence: CASSFSLAVSGDRQFF. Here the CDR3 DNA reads TGCGCCAGCAGCTTTAGTCTAGCGGTTAGTGGTGATCGGCAGTTCTTC.